The entry below describes one T cell receptor beta chain. The antigen remains undetermined. The genes are named according to mouse. The CDR3 end falls 1 residue outside the read, so it is completed with the germline J gene. The data belong to a study of tissue T cells after allogeneic stem cell transplantation. Notes on the study in general: In patients and mice, blood and spleen missed much of tissue repertoire. Anatomically similar tissues had similar TCR repertoires within each patient.

The CDR3 spans 12 residues. CDR1 NNHDY and CDR2 SYVADS come from the germline V gene. Trimming removed 0 bases from V and 11 bases from J, with 9 bases in between. TCRdb keeps only in-frame clones here, not all; method: immunoSEQ multiplex PCR. This sample carries some 22,000 clones, 69% of them seen once, and the ten largest clones take 0.41%. The TCR was taken from a female BALB/c mouse in good health. Mouse strain MHC haplotype: H2-d. The rearrangement joins TRBV13-3 to TRBJ1-3; D is uncertain. Specimen: blood. CDR3 bases read: TGTGCCAGCAGTGATGCACAGAAGCCGCTCTAT. Its translation: CASSDAQKPLY. The whole CDR3 reads CASSDAQKPLYF.